This T cell receptor (beta chain) was retrieved from a study of blood T cell repertoires in COVID-19. About the research overall: The United States, Italy and Spain provided the acute and convalescent COVID-19 samples.

Clones were read by immunoSEQ multiplex PCR, and TCRdb kept only the in-frame ones, dropping some. The table has fewer than 200,000 clones, roughly 76% seen once. Trimming removed 4 bases at V and 0 bases at J, with 18 bases between. The CDR3 spans 17 residues. Per germline, CDR1 MDHEN and CDR2 SYDVKM. The receptor was derived from a woman in her 40s with COVID-19, enrolled during active disease. The source material was peripheral blood. The gene calls are TRBV28 and TRBJ2-5, with D possibly matching TRBD1 (5 bases). CDR3 sequence reads: CASSSPVTQGYQETQYF. DNA of the CDR3: TGTGCCAGCAGTTCCCCGGTGACTCAGGGATACCAAGAGACCCAGTACTTC.